These 10 T cell receptor beta chains were sequenced from one sample in a study of regulatory T cells in long-lasting Graves disease. The TCR beta library used iRepertoire HTBI primers with Arm-PCR amplification of CDR3. MiXCR, applied by TCRdb to the multiplex PCR reads, yields one record per CDR3 protein. The top ten clones hold approximately 15% of a sample with approximately 400,000 distinct CDR3 sequences, more than 13% of them seen once. Time point meaning: newly diagnosed GD, antithyroid drugs for less than 3 months. PBMCs were the source of the RNA used for TCR sequencing. These data were also filed under a second study, of T cells in Graves' hyperthyroidism and ophthalmopathy.

The source was peripheral blood mononuclear cells (PBMCs), collected at new diagnosis, from a patient treated with antithyroid drugs. The source of these receptors is a woman in her twenties or thirties with Graves disease.

There are many counts of this clonotype. J is TRBJ2-1 and V is TRBV12-3 or TRBV12-4; perhaps D is TRBD1 or TRBD2 (5 bases each). V shed 4 bases and J shed 12 bases, with 13 bases lying between them. The CDR3 runs to 12 residues. For the CDR3, the DNA is TGTGCCAGCAGTTACCGGGACGTGGGGCAGTTCTTC. It specifies CASSYRDVGQFF.

This clonotype was counted ten times or more. The CDR3 is CASSLSLGLAGGDEQFF. CDR3 DNA: TGTGCCAGCAGTTTATCCCTGGGACTAGCGGGAGGCGATGAGCAGTTCTTC. The J gene is TRBJ2-1, the V gene TRBV28; 15 positions match TRBD2. The CDR3 extends over 17 amino acids. Per the germline V gene, CDR1 is MDHEN and CDR2 is SYDVKM. J gave up 8 bases and V 1 base, and 6 bases lay outside the gene matches.

In its sample, this clonotype was seen many times. This sequence joins TRBV4-1 and TRBJ2-2, with D uncertain. Germline V lookup: CDR1 MGHRA, CDR2 YSYEKL. This CDR3 has 16 residues. The V gene lost 2 bases and the J gene lost 7 bases, with 17 bases spanning the gap. The CDR3 here is CASSQPRVRVNGELFF. Here the CDR3 DNA reads TGCGCCAGCAGCCAACCCCGGGTCCGAGTGAACGGGGAGCTGTTTTTT.

At least ten counts were recorded for this clonotype. J is TRBJ2-2 and V is TRBV24-1; 10 bases fit TRBD2. V lost 3 bases and J lost 1; bases outside the gene matches: 4. Germline V gene lookup returns CDR1 KGHDR and CDR2 SFDVKD. This CDR3 region has 17 residues. CDR3 in amino acids: CATSDPRTSGNTGELFF. CDR3 DNA: TGTGCCACCAGTGATCCAAGGACTAGCGGGAACACCGGGGAGCTGTTTTTT.

This clonotype was seen repeatedly, ten times or more. This chain joins TRBV7-9 and TRBJ2-3; D possibly uses TRBD1 or TRBD2 (5 bases each). Germline V gives CDR1 SEHNR, CDR2 FQNEAQ (reference sequence). The CDR3 consists of 14 residues. CDR3: CSGGADPNTDTQYF. For the CDR3, the DNA is TGTAGTGGGGGAGCCGACCCGAACACAGATACGCAGTATTTT.

Remarks on this clonotype: A clone one base away is much larger, so this may be a read error. This CDR3 is missing its conserved last phenylalanine or tryptophan, likely due to a read error. This rearrangement joins TRBV29-1 to TRBJ1-2; TRBD1 agrees at 7 bases. This CDR3 contains 11 residues. Germline V gene lookup returns CDR1 SQVTM and CDR2 ANQGSEA. Trimming cost V 4 bases and J 6 bases; bases outside gene matches: 2. The CDR3 loop reads CSVVGQHGYTS. The DNA of the CDR3 is TGCAGCGTTGTGGGACAGCATGGCTACACCTCC.

This clonotype was found many times. This chain uses TRBV7-2 with TRBJ2-1; no definite D call. Germline V gene lookup returns CDR1 SGHTA and CDR2 FQGNSA. The length of the CDR3 is 15 residues. V shed 0 bases and J shed 7 bases, with 13 bases lying between them. CDR3 in DNA: TGTGCCAGCAGCTTAGCGCCGGTCCTACAAAATGAGCAGTTCTTC. Protein: CASSLAPVLQNEQFF.

This clonotype was detected many times. The chain joins TRBV29-1 to TRBJ1-3; D remains ambiguous. V shed 7 bases and J shed 0 bases, with 7 bases lying between them. Per germline, CDR1 SQVTM and CDR2 ANQGSEA. CDR3 size: 12 residues. Written as DNA, the CDR3 is TGCAGCGCCGCCCCCTCTGGAAACACCATATATTTT. It translates to CSAAPSGNTIYF.

This clonotype was seen more than once but under ten times. The chain combines TRBV20-1 with TRBJ2-1, with TRBD2 matching over 12 bases. This CDR3 contains 13 residues. Germline V gene sequence: CDR1 DFQATT, CDR2 SNEGSKA (reference sequence). V lost 7 bases, J lost 14 bases, and 12 bases stayed unmatched. CDR3 bases: TGCAGTGGATGGACTAGCGGGGCTAAGTGGGAGTTCTTC. It codes for CSGWTSGAKWEFF.

There are many counts of this clonotype. The chain links TRBV27 to TRBJ2-3, with 8 bases fitting TRBD2. CDR3 size: 13 residues. CDR1 MNHEY and CDR2 SMNVEV come from the germline V gene (reference sequence). After removal of 8 bases from V and 8 bases from J, the junction contained 9 bases not matched to a gene. CDR3: CASPADGRGTQYF. Written as DNA, the CDR3 is TGTGCCAGCCCGGCAGACGGGAGGGGTACGCAGTATTTT.